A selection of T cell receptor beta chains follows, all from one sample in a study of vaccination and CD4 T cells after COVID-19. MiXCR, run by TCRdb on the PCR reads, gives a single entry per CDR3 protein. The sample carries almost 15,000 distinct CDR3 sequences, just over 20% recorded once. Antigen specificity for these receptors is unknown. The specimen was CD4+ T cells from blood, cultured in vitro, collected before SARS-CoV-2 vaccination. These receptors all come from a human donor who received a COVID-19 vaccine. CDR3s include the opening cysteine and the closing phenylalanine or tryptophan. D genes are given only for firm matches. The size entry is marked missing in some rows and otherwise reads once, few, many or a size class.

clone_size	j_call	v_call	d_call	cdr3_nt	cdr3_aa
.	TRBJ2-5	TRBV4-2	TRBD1	TGTGCCAGCAGCCAAGACCCCCGCCCGGACAGGGGCCAAGAGACCCAGTACTTC	CASSQDPRPDRGQETQYF
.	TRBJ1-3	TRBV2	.	TGTGCCAGCAGCGAGCGGAAATACTCTGGAAACACCATATATTTT	CASSERKYSGNTIYF
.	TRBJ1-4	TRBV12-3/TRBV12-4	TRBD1	TGTGCCAGCAGTAGGGGACAGGGGGCTGAGGAAAAACTGTTTTTT	CASSRGQGAEEKLFF
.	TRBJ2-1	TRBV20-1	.	TGCAGTGCAATGGACTACAATGAGCAGTTCTTC	CSAMDYNEQFF
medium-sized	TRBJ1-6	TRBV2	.	TGTGCCAGCAGTGCCACACAGGGTACTCTTTCACCCCTCCACTTT	CASSATQGTLSPLHF
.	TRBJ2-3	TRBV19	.	TGTGCCAGTAGTCCCCGAGGGGCGGGGGCTGGAGATACGCAGTATTTT	CASSPRGAGAGDTQYF
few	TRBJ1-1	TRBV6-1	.	TGTGCCAGCAGTGAATCCGGGGACGGCACTGAAGCTTTCTTT	CASSESGDGTEAFF
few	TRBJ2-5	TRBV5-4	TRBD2	TGTGCCAGCAGCTTGGATCTAGCGGGGGGCACCGAGACCCAGTACTTC	CASSLDLAGGTETQYF
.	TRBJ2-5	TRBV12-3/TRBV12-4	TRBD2	TGTGCCAGCAGTTTTGGGCTAGCGGGGCAAGAGACCCAGTACTTC	CASSFGLAGQETQYF
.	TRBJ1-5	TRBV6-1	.	TGTGCCAGCAGTGGAACAGGAAATCAGCCCCAGCATTTT	CASSGTGNQPQHF
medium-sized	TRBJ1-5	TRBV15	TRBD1	TGTGCCACCAGCAGAGATCTCCGACAGGGCCGGGATCAGCCCCAGCATTTT	CATSRDLRQGRDQPQHF
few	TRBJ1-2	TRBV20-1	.	TGCAGTGCTAGAGATAGGCGGAGTTCTAACTATGGCTACACCTTC	CSARDRRSSNYGYTF
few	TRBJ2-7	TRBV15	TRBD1	TGTGCCACCAGCAGAGGGCCGGGACAGGGGAGGTACGAGCAGTACTTC	CATSRGPGQGRYEQYF
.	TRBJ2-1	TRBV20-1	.	TGCAGTGCTAGAGATGTGGGCCGCCCCTTAGAGCAGTTCTTC	CSARDVGRPLEQFF
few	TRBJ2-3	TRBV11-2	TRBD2	TGTGCCAGCAGCTCGGGAGGGCGGGGGGCAAGAACAGATACGCAGTATTTT	CASSSGGRGARTDTQYF
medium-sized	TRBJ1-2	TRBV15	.	TGTGCCACCAGCAGAGTTAGGGAGAACTATGGCTACACCTTC	CATSRVRENYGYTF
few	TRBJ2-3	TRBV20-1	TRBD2	TGCAGTGCTAGAGGTAGCGGGGACACAGATACGCAGTATTTT	CSARGSGDTDTQYF